This T cell receptor beta chain was retrieved from a study of cytomegalovirus exposure and HLA in healthy donors. About the study: From HLA-typed donors, an early data release held approximately 85 million unique TCRs. Across 350 to 500 genotyped donors, 81% landed in the Caucasian-associated ancestry cluster. General study results and limits: Later analysis identified several of the most significant clusters that appeared linked to common viral pathogens. It was in a later analysis that TCR association rates were seen to vary by HLA locus, highest for DRB1 and lowest for HLA-C.

PCR employed 60 Vbeta and 13 Jbeta primers. Clones were read by immunoSEQ multiplex PCR, and TCRdb kept only the in-frame ones, dropping some. The sample records fewer than 250,000 clones, roughly 80% being singletons. Germline CDR1 LGHNT, CDR2 FRNRAP. V was shortened by 2 bases and J by 2 bases, with 13 bases between the two germline ends. The CDR3 sequence is 16 residues long. Comments on this clone: Its antigen is unknown.

The source is a girl under 10 years old in good health and CMV-seronegative. The V call is TRBV12-5, the J call TRBJ2-1; possible D gene TRBD2, 5 bases. The material sequenced was PBMCs. CDR3 sequence: CASGLIWTGPYNEQFF. The CDR3 DNA sequence: TGTGCTAGTGGTTTGATCTGGACTGGCCCCTACAATGAGCAGTTCTTC.